This is a list of T cell receptor beta chains from one sample in a study of T cell responses to AZD1222 COVID-19 vaccine. TCRdb's table, derived via immunoSEQ multiplex PCR, lists solely in-frame clones and lacks some. There are about 92,000 clones in the sample; roughly 90% occur only once, and about 24% lies in the top ten. Here the sequenced sample was peripheral blood, taken on day 0 of AZD1222 vaccination. These TCRs come from an adult in good health. The CDR3 runs from the conserved cysteine through the conserved F or W. D genes are given only for firm matches. For some rows the clone size is stated as once, few or many, or as a class when expanded; others skip it.

NA | TRBJ1-6 | TRBV18 | NA | CASSPDGNSPLHF | TGTGCCAGCTCACCAGACGGGAATTCACCCCTCCACTTT
NA | TRBJ2-3 | TRBV7-9 | NA | CASSPGAATTTQYF | TGTGCCAGCTCCCCGGGGGCCGCAACAACTACGCAGTATTTT
NA | TRBJ2-7 | TRBV3-1/TRBV3-2 | TRBD2 | CASRGTSGGYEQYF | TGTGCCAGCAGAGGGACTAGCGGGGGCTACGAGCAGTACTTC
once | TRBJ2-2 | TRBV4-1 | NA | CASRSSETGELFF | TGCGCCAGCCGAAGTTCGGAGACCGGGGAGCTGTTTTTT
NA | TRBJ2-3 | TRBV6-5 | NA | CASSYSSGTQYF | TGTGCCAGCAGTTACTCTTCGGGTACGCAGTATTTT
NA | TRBJ1-6 | TRBV6-6 | NA | CASNLLQGNSPLHF | TGTGCCAGCAATTTATTGCAGGGAAATTCACCCCTCCACTTT
NA | TRBJ1-5 | TRBV7-9 | NA | CASSQQTGNQPQHF | TGTGCCAGCAGCCAACAGACAGGTAATCAGCCCCAGCATTTT
NA | TRBJ1-5 | TRBV3-1/TRBV3-2 | NA | CASSPGREQPQHF | TGTGCCAGCAGCCCTGGGCGGGAGCAGCCCCAGCATTTT
NA | TRBJ2-7 | TRBV28 | NA | CASGLSYEQYF | TGTGCCAGCGGGTTGTCCTACGAGCAGTACTTC
NA | TRBJ1-3 | TRBV5-1 | NA | CASRTDSGNTIYF | TGCGCCAGCAGGACTGACTCTGGAAACACCATATATTTT
NA | TRBJ2-3 | TRBV7-3 | NA | CASSLTVQLFRDTQYF | TGTGCCAGCAGCTTAACGGTCCAGCTCTTTAGGGATACGCAGTATTTT
NA | TRBJ2-7 | TRBV6-1 | TRBD1 | CASSEALRTGLTYEQYF | TGTGCCAGCAGTGAAGCTCTAAGGACAGGGTTAACCTACGAGCAGTACTTC
NA | TRBJ1-2 | TRBV7-6 | NA | CASSLGPGSANYGYTF | TGTGCCAGCAGCTTAGGTCCGGGATCGGCTAACTATGGCTACACCTTC
once | TRBJ1-2 | TRBV6-5 | NA | CASTKGQQGGYTF | TGTGCCAGCACTAAAGGACAGCAAGGGGGCTACACCTTC
NA | TRBJ2-7 | TRBV19 | TRBD1 | CASGRDSSYEQYF | TGTGCCAGTGGCCGGGACAGTTCCTACGAGCAGTACTTC
NA | TRBJ2-7 | TRBV5-8 | TRBD1 | CASSWGQGAPYEQYF | TGTGCCAGCAGTTGGGGACAGGGTGCTCCCTACGAGCAGTACTTC
NA | TRBJ2-1 | TRBV18 | TRBD1 | CASSSGTGTYNEQFF | TGTGCCAGCTCATCGGGGACAGGGACTTACAATGAGCAGTTCTTC
NA | TRBJ1-1 | TRBV12-3/TRBV12-4 | NA | CASSLRGLGEAFF | TGTGCCAGCAGTTTAAGGGGCTTAGGTGAAGCTTTCTTT